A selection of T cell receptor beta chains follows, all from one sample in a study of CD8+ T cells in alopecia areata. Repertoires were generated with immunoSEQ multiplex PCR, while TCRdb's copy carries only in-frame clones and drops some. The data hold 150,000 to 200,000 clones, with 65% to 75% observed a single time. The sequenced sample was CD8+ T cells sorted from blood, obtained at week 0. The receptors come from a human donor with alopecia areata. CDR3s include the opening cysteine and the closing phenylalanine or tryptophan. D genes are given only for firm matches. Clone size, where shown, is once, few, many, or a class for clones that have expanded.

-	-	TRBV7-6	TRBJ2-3	TGTGCCAGCAGCTTAAGTCCCTACGTAGGGCAGTATTTT	CASSLSPYVGQYF
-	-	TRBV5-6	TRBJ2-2	TGTGCCAGCAGCCCCGGGACCGGGGAGCTGTTTTTT	CASSPGTGELFF
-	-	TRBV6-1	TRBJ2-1	TGTGCCAGCAGTGAAGGGGTAGGAGACTACAATGAGCAGTTCTTC	CASSEGVGDYNEQFF
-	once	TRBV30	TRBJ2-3	TGTGCCTGGGGGTTACACCCAGATACGCAGTATTTT	CAWGLHPDTQYF
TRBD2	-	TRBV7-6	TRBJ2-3	TGTGCCAGCAGCAGCGGGGGGAGCACAGATACGCAGTATTTT	CASSSGGSTDTQYF
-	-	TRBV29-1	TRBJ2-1	TGCAGCGTTGTATGGCGGTTCAATGAGCAGTTCTTC	CSVVWRFNEQFF
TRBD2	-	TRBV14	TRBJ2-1	TGTGCCAGCAGCCAGCCGGGACTAGCGGTCTACAATGAGCAGTTCTTC	CASSQPGLAVYNEQFF
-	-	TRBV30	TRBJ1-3	TGTGCCTGGAGTGTACCGGCCAGGGTCTACTCTGGAAACACCATATATTTT	CAWSVPARVYSGNTIYF
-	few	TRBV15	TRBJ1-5	TGTGCCACCAGCAGAGATAAATCGGGGGGTCAGCCCCAGCATTTT	CATSRDKSGGQPQHF
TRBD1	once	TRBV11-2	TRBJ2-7	TGTGCCAGCAGCTCCCCAAACGGACAGGCCATAGGATACGAGCAGTACTTC	CASSSPNGQAIGYEQYF
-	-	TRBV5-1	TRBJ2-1	TGCGCCAGCACTTCGGACTCCTACAATGAGCAGTTCTTC	CASTSDSYNEQFF
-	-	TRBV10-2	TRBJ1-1	TGCGCCAGCAGTGAGTCGCCGGGAGGGAGGAACGGGGAAGCTTTCTTT	CASSESPGGRNGEAFF
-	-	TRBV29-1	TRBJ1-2	TGCAGCGTTGAGGGGCACTCATTATGGTATGGCTACACCTTC	CSVEGHSLWYGYTF